Below are 12 T cell receptor beta chains sequenced from a single sample in a study of blood T cell repertoires in COVID-19. Some clones are missing from TCRdb's copy, which holds only in-frame ones; the method was immunoSEQ multiplex PCR. The sample contains fewer than 50,000 clones, around 88% of which appear only once. Input material: peripheral blood. These receptors were collected from a woman older than 75 with active or convalescent COVID-19.

The chain joins TRBV19 to TRBJ1-6; 7 bases are a match to TRBD1. Germline CDR1 reads LNHDA; CDR2 reads SQIVND (reference sequence). With 5 bases clipped from V and 5 bases from J, the junction kept 9 bases outside the gene matches. This CDR3 region has 16 residues. CDR3 DNA: TGTGCCAGTAGTGCCCAGACAGGGACGAATAATTCACCCCTCCACTTT. Its translation: CASSAQTGTNNSPLHF.

The gene calls are TRBV2 and TRBJ1-5; D gene ambiguous. This CDR3 is 15 amino acids long. CDR1 is SNHLY, CDR2 FYNNEI, per germline. V lost 3 bases and J 7 bases, leaving 16 bases between the germline ends. CDR3 in amino acids: CASSDPRGPHQPQHF. The CDR3, as DNA: TGTGCCAGCAGTGACCCCCGCGGGCCGCACCAGCCCCAGCATTTT. Full variable domain (missing parts from reference TRBV2 and TRBJ1-5): EPEVTQTPSHQVTQMGQEVILRCVPISNHLYFYWYRQILGQKVEFLVSFYNNEISEKSEIFDDQFSVERPDGSNFTLKIRSTKLEDSAMYFCASSDPRGPHQPQHFGDGTRLSIL.

The chain combines TRBV24-1 with TRBJ2-3; no clear D gene. Germline V gene data show CDR1 as KGHDR and CDR2 as SFDVKD. V was cut by 5 bases and J by 10 bases, with 15 bases left in between. The CDR3 contains 13 residues. The CDR3 region has the DNA TGTGCCACCAGTGGCCTTCGAGGCGCCGCGCAGTATTTT. This codes for CATSGLRGAAQYF.

The genes are TRBV28 and TRBJ2-7; 7 bases fit TRBD1. This CDR3 contains 14 residues. Trimming removed 2 bases from V and 1 base from J; junction bases left unmatched: 2. Germline CDR1 reads MDHEN; CDR2 reads SYDVKM. CDR3 bases: TGTGCCAGCAGTTTACGGGGACAGTCCTACGAGCAGTACTTC. Translated, it gives CASSLRGQSYEQYF.

The V gene is TRBV5-1, the J gene TRBJ1-1; TRBD1 matches at 9 bases. The CDR3 sequence is 13 residues long. V lost 5 bases to trimming and J lost 11 bases; unmatched junction nucleotides: 10. Germline V CDR1 and CDR2: SGHRS, YFSETQ. This CDR3 is CASRVRGQGVAFF. CDR3 DNA: TGCGCCAGCAGGGTGAGGGGACAGGGTGTGGCTTTCTTT.

The gene calls are TRBV28 and TRBJ2-2; 7 bases line up with TRBD1. Germline assignment: CDR1 MDHEN and CDR2 SYDVKM. The CDR3 spans 18 residues. V dropped 2 bases and J dropped 5; count of bases not matched to a gene: 14. The CDR3 loop is CASSLPTQRQGRTGELFF. CDR3 DNA: TGTGCCAGCAGTTTACCCACCCAAAGACAGGGACGGACCGGGGAGCTGTTTTTT.

The CDR3 sequence is CASSNLGTARNQPQHF. CDR3 nucleotide sequence: TGTGCCAGTAGTAATCTGGGGACAGCAAGAAATCAGCCCCAGCATTTT. The rearrangement uses TRBV19 and TRBJ1-5; 7 bases are a match to TRBD1. Germline V gene data show CDR1 as LNHDA and CDR2 as SQIVND (reference sequence). CDR3 length: 16 amino acids. The V segment lost 4 bases and the J segment 4 bases; nucleotides outside the gene matches: 10.

V and J are TRBV27 and TRBJ2-1; D is ambiguous. With 7 bases removed from V and 5 bases from J, the gap between germline ends came to 15 bases. The CDR3 consists of 14 residues. CDR1 and CDR2 from the germline V gene are MNHEY and SMNVEV (reference sequence). DNA for the CDR3: TGTGCCAGCAAGCCGCTAGAAGATGACAATGAGCAGTTCTTC. Amino acid sequence: CASKPLEDDNEQFF.

The chain combines TRBV24-1 with TRBJ2-3; 10 bases match TRBD2. CDR3 length: 13 residues. Germline V gene lookup returns CDR1 KGHDR and CDR2 SFDVKD. The J segment lost 6 bases and the V segment lost 12 bases, leaving 8 bases of the junction unmatched. The CDR3 is CAVEREGADTQYF. CDR3 nucleotides: TGTGCCGTCGAGCGGGAGGGTGCGGATACGCAGTATTTT.

The chain couples TRBV7-9 to TRBJ2-2, with 12 bases that match TRBD2. Per the germline V gene, CDR1 is SEHNR and CDR2 is FQNEAQ (reference sequence). The CDR3 has 15 residues. With V trimmed by 2 bases and J by 14 bases, 9 bases remained unmatched. Written as DNA, the CDR3 is TGTGCCAGCAGCTTAACGGCACTAGCGGGAGGTAAACTGTTTTTT. This codes for CASSLTALAGGKLFF.

The chain has TRBV28 and TRBJ1-1, with D perhaps matching TRBD1 (6 bases). CDR1 MDHEN and CDR2 SYDVKM come from the germline V gene. The ends were cut back, 6 bases at V and 0 bases at J, with 14 bases in the middle. The CDR3 loop spans 15 amino acids. CDR3 residues: CASSPPQGMNTEAFF. The CDR3 DNA follows: TGTGCCAGCAGCCCACCACAGGGAATGAACACTGAAGCTTTCTTT. Filled out from reference TRBV28 and TRBJ1-1, the complete variable domain reads DVKVTQSSRYLVKRTGEKVFLECVQDMDHENMFWYRQDPGLGLRLIYFSYDVKMKEKGDIPEGYSVSREKKERFSLILESASTNQTSMYLCASSPPQGMNTEAFFGQGTRLTVV.

This chain connects TRBV25-1 to TRBJ1-4, with TRBD1 matching 9 bases. Per germline, CDR1 MGHDK and CDR2 SYGVNS. The CDR3 has 18 amino acids. The trim removed 4 bases at V and 0 bases at J, leaving 9 bases unmatched. CDR3 DNA: TGTGCCAGCAGTGGTAACCTACAGGGGGCTGCAACTAATGAAAAACTGTTTTTT. Protein: CASSGNLQGAATNEKLFF.